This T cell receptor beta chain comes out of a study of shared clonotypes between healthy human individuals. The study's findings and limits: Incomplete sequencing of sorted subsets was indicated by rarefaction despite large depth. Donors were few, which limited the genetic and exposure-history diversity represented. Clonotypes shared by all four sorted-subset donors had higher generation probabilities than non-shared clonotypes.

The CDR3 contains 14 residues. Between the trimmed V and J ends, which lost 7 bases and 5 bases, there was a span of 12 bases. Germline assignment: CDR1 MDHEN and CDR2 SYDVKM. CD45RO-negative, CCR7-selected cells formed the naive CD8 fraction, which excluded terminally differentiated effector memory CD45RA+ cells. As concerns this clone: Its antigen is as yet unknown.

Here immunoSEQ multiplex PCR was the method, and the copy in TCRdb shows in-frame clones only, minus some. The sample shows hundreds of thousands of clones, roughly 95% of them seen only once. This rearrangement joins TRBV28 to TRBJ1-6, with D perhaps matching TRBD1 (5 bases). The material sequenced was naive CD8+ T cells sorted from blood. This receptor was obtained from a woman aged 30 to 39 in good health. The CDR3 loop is CASTLGLDNSPLHF. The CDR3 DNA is TGTGCCAGCACCCTGGGGCTGGATAATTCACCCCTCCACTTT.